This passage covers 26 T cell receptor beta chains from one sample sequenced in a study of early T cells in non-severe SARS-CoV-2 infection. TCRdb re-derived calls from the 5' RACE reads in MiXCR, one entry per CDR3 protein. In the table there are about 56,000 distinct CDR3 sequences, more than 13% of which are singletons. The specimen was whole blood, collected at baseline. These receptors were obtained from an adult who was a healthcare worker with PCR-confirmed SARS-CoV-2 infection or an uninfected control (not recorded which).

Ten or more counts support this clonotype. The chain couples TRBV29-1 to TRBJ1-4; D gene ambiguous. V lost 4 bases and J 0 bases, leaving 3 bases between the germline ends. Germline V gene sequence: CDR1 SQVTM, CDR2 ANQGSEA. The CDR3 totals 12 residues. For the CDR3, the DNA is TGCAGCGTTGTTACAACTAATGAAAAACTGTTTTTT. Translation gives CSVVTTNEKLFF. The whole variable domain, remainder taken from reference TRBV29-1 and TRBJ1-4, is SAVISQKPSRDICQRGTSLTIQCQVDSQVTMMFWYRQQPGQSLTLIATANQGSEATYESGFVIDKFPISRPNLTFSTLTVSNMSPEDSSIYLCSVVTTNEKLFFGSGTQLSVL.

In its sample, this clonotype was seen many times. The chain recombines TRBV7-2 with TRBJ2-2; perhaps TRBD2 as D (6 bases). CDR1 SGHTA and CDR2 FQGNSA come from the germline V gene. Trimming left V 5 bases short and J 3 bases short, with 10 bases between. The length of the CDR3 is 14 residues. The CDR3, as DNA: TGTGCCAGCAGCAAGACTAGAGACACCGGGGAGCTGTTTTTT. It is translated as CASSKTRDTGELFF.

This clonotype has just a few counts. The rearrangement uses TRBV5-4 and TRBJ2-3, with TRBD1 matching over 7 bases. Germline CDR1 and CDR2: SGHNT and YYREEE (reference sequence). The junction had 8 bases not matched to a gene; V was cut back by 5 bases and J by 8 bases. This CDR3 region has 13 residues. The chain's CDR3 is CASRSPGGVTQYF. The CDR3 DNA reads TGTGCCAGCAGATCACCAGGGGGTGTTACGCAGTATTTT.

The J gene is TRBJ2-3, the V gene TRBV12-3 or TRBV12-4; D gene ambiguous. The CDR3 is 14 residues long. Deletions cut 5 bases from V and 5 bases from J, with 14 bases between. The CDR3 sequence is CASSLRSLQDTQYF. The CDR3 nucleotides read TGTGCCAGCAGTCTACGGTCTCTCCAAGATACGCAGTATTTT.

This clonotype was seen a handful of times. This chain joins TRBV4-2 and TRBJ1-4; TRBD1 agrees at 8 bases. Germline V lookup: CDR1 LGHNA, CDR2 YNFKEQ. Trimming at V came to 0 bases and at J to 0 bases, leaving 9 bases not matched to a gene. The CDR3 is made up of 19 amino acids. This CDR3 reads CASSQDSGQGSSTNEKLFF. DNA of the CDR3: TGTGCCAGCAGCCAAGACTCAGGACAGGGTTCTTCAACTAATGAAAAACTGTTTTTT.

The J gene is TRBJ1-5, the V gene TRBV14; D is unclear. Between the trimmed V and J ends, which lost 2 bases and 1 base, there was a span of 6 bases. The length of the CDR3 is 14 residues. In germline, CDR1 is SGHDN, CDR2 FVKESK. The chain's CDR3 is CASSQIPSNQPQHF. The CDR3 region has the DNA TGTGCCAGCAGCCAAATCCCCAGCAATCAGCCCCAGCATTTT.

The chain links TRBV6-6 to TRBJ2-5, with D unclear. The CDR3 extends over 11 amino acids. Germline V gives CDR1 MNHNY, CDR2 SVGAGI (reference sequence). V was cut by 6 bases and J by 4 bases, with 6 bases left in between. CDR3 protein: CASSPRETQYF. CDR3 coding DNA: TGTGCCAGCAGCCCACGAGAGACCCAGTACTTC.

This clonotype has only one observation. The CDR3 DNA reads TGCGCCAGCAGCCAAGATCCAGGATCCTACGAGCAGTACTTC. It translates to CASSQDPGSYEQYF. This rearrangement joins TRBV4-1 to TRBJ2-7, with unresolved D. The V end was cut by 0 bases, the J end by 1 base, with 7 bases between. Germline lookup yields CDR1 MGHRA and CDR2 YSYEKL. The CDR3 loop spans 14 amino acids.

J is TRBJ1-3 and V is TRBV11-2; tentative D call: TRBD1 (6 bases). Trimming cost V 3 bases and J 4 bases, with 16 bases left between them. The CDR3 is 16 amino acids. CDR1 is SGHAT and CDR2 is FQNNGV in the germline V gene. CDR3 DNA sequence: TGTGCCAGCAGCTTGCTGAGGGGGTTTCTGGGAAACACCATATATTTT. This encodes CASSLLRGFLGNTIYF.

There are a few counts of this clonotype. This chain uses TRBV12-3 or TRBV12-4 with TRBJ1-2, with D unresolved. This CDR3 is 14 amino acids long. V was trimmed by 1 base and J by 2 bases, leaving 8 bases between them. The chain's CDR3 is CASSLDPTNYGYTF. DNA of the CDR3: TGTGCCAGCAGTTTAGATCCTACGAACTATGGCTACACCTTC.

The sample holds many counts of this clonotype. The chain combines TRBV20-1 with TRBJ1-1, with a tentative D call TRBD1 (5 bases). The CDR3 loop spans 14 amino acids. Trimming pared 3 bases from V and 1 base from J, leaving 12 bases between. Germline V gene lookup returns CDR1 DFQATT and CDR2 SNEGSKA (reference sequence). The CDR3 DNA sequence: TGCAGTGCTAGGCGCCAGGGCGCGAACACTGAAGCTTTCTTT. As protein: CSARRQGANTEAFF.

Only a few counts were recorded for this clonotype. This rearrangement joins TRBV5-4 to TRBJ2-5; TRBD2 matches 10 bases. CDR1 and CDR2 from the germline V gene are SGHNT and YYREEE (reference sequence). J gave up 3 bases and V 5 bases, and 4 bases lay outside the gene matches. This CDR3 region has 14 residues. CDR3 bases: TGTGCCAGCAGTTCTACTAGCGGGGAAGAGACCCAGTACTTC. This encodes CASSSTSGEETQYF.

In DNA form, the CDR3 reads TGTGCCAGCAGACCGGGACTGTCTTATGGCTACACCTTC. This translates into CASRPGLSYGYTF. The V call is TRBV6-5, the J call TRBJ1-2; D may be TRBD1 (5 bases). Germline V gives CDR1 MNHEY, CDR2 SVGAGI. This CDR3 has 13 amino acids. Trimming took 6 bases from V and 5 from J, leaving 13 bases between them.

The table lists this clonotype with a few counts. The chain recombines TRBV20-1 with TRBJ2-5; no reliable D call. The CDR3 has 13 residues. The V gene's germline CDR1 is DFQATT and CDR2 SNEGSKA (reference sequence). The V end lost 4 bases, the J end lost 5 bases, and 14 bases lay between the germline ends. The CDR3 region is CSAKASSLETQYF. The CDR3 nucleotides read TGCAGTGCTAAGGCCTCCTCTTTGGAGACCCAGTACTTC.

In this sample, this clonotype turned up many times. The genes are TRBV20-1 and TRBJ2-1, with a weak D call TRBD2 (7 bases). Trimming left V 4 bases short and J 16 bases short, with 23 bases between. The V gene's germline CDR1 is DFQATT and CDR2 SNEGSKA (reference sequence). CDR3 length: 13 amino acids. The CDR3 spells CSAIPLGGAENFF. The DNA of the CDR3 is TGCAGTGCTATCCCCTTAGGGGGGGCAGAGAATTTCTTC.

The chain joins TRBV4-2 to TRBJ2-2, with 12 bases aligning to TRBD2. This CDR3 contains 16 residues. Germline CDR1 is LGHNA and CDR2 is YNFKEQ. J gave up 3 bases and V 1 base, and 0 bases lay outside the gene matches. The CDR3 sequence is CASSQGLAGDTGELFF. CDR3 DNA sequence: TGTGCCAGCAGCCAAGGACTAGCGGGAGACACCGGGGAGCTGTTTTTT.

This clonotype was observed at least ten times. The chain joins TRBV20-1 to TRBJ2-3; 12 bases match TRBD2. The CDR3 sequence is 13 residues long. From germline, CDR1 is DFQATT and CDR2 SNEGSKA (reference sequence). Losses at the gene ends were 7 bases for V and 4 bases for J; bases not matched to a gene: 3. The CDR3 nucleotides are TGCAGTGGGACTAGCGGGACAGCAGATACGCAGTATTTT. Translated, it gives CSGTSGTADTQYF.

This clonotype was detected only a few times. The CDR3 nucleotides are TGCGCCAGCAGCCAAGAGGAGCGGAGGCCCAAAAACATTCAGTACTTC. It translates to CASSQEERRPKNIQYF. The rearrangement links TRBV4-1 to TRBJ2-4; weak D call: TRBD2 (5 bases). Trimming removed 0 bases from V and 2 bases from J, with 11 bases in between. CDR1 and CDR2 from the germline V gene are MGHRA and YSYEKL. There are 16 residues in the CDR3.

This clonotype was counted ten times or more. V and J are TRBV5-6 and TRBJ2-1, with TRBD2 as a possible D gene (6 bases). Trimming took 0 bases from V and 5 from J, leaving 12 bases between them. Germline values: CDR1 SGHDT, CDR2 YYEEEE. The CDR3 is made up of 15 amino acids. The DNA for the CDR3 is TGTGCCAGCAGCTTGGCCGGGCGGGGTCACAATGAGCAGTTCTTC. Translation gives CASSLAGRGHNEQFF.

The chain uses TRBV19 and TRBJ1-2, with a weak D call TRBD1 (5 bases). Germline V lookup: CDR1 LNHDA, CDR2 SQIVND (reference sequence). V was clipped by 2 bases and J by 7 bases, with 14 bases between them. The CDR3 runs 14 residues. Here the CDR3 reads CASSITQGSAGYTF. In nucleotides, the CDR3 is TGTGCCAGTAGTATAACCCAGGGATCCGCTGGCTACACCTTC. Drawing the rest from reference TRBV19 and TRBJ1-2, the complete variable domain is DGGITQSPKYLFRKEGQNVTLSCEQNLNHDAMYWYRQDPGQGLRLIYYSQIVNDFQKGDIAEGYSVSREKKESFPLTVTSAQKNPTAFYLCASSITQGSAGYTFGSGTRLTVV.

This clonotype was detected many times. This CDR3 is CSVAGVGNQPQHF. As DNA, the CDR3 is TGCAGCGTTGCAGGGGTGGGCAATCAGCCCCAGCATTTT. The J gene is TRBJ1-5, the V gene TRBV29-1; perhaps TRBD1 as D (6 bases). The V and J ends lost 4 bases and 2 bases respectively, with 9 bases between them. This CDR3 region has 13 residues. The germline V gene has CDR1 SQVTM and CDR2 ANQGSEA. Based on the CDR3 plus reference TRBV29-1 and TRBJ1-5, the full variable domain is SAVISQKPSRDICQRGTSLTIQCQVDSQVTMMFWYRQQPGQSLTLIATANQGSEATYESGFVIDKFPISRPNLTFSTLTVSNMSPEDSSIYLCSVAGVGNQPQHFGDGTRLSIL.

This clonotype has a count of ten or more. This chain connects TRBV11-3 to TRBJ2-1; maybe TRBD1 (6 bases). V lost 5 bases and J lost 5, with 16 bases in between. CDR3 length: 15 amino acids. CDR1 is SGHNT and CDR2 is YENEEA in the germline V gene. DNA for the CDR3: TGTGCCAGCAGCGCAGGGGCTCCCGGGAACAATGAGCAGTTCTTC. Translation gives CASSAGAPGNNEQFF. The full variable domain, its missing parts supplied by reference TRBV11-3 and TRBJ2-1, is EAGVVQSPRYKIIEKKQPVAFWCNPISGHNTLYWYLQNLGQGPELLIRYENEEAVDDSQLPKDRFSAERLKGVDSTLKIQPAELGDSAVYLCASSAGAPGNNEQFFGPGTRLTVL.

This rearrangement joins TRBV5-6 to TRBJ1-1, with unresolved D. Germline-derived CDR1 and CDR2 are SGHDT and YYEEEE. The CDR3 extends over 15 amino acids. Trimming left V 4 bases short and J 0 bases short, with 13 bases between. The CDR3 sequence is CASSTSRVMNTEAFF. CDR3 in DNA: TGTGCCAGCAGCACCAGCAGAGTCATGAACACTGAAGCTTTCTTT.

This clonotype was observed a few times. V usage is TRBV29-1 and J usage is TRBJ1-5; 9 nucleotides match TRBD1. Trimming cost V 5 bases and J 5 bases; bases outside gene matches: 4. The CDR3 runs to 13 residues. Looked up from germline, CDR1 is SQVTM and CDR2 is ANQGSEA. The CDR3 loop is CSVSTGGHQPQHF. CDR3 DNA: TGCAGCGTTTCAACAGGGGGCCATCAGCCCCAGCATTTT.

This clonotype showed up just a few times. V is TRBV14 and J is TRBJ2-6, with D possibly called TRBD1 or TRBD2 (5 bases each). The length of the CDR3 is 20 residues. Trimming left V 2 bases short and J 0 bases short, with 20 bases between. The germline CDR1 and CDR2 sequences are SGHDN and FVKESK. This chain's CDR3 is CASSQLPQGAVNSGANVLTF. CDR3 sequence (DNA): TGTGCCAGCAGCCAATTACCTCAGGGAGCCGTGAACTCTGGGGCCAACGTCCTGACTTTC.

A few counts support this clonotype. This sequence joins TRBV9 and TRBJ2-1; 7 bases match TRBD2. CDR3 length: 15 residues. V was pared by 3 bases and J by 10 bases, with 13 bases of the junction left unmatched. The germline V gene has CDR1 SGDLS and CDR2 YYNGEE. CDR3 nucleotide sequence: TGTGCCAGCAGCGCGAGCCGGGAGGAGGCATGGGAGCAGTTCTTC. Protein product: CASSASREEAWEQFF.